This TCR beta chain came from a study of response to subunit inactivated influenza vaccine. Study-wide findings and caveats: Few new T cells, the authors suggested, are recruited by each seasonal influenza vaccination.

TCRdb called the RT-PCR reads again in MiXCR, with one record for every CDR3 protein. The data contain approximately 500,000 distinct CDR3 sequences, approximately 14% of them singletons. A note on this clonotype: Its antigen remains unknown.

Sample: PBMCs from blood, taken roughly 13 days after vaccination. This TCR came from a man aged 50-59 years who received an inactivated influenza vaccine.

CDR3 residues: CASSFGQGMTDTQYF. CDR3 DNA sequence: TGTGCCAGCAGCTTCGGACAGGGGATGACAGATACGCAGTATTTT. The V call is TRBV5-4, the J call TRBJ2-3; 9 nucleotides match TRBD1. The CDR3 is made up of 15 amino acids. Germline-derived CDR1 and CDR2 are SGHNT and YYREEE (reference sequence). Germline trimming cut 2 bases from V and 3 bases from J; bases unmatched to any gene: 4.